This T cell receptor (beta chain) stems from a study of chemoradiotherapy in HPV16-positive cancers (dated by TCRdb to 2022 to 2024). Regarding the research as a whole: Using functional T-cell assays on cells from two HPV16-positive patients, the researchers defined candidate HPV-specific T-cell clones and common TCR motifs. The study set out to ask whether T-cell immunity against the HPV oncoproteins E6 and E7 changes over the course of chemoradiotherapy and whether that immunity affects survival. The candidate HPV-specific TCRs and motifs were subsequently tracked in TCR repertoires obtained from roughly 90 patients with HPV-related cancers.

What the authors observed across the whole study: The functional definition of HPV-specific T cells came from only a couple of HPV16-positive patients, and the survival association was reported for HPV16-positive patients. In HPV16-positive patients, expansion of HPV-responsive T cells during chemoradiotherapy was associated with improved recurrence-free survival. Expansion of candidate HPV-specific clones and E7-related TCR motifs was observed in the tumor microenvironment during treatment, whereas no such expansion was observed for non-HPV-specific T cells.

The library was prepared using the immunoSEQ multiplex PCR assay. Imported from immuneACCESS, the table was reduced by TCRdb to in-frame sequences with V and J called. These copies leave out some clones; in studies compared against another copy, an unresolved V gene accounts for under half, and the cause of the remainder is not known. This sample is represented by about 21,000 clones; 86% of them were singletons. The ten largest make up approximately 4.6% of the sample. On this clone itself: Its antigen is currently not known. No base-level quality is on record; no much larger clone is a single base apart.

V lost 0 bases and J lost 7 bases, and the count of bases not matched to a germline gene is 5. The cysteine opens and the phenylalanine closes a CDR3 of 16 amino acids. Only the CDR3 portion is preserved as DNA: 48 bases, with reading frame beginning at the first base. CDR1 and CDR2, per the germline V gene, are SGDLS and YYNGEE. Repertoires were sampled repeatedly over the course of chemoradiotherapy so that clonal expansion in the tumor microenvironment could be followed. This clonotype was sampled from a human donor with HPV-associated anogenital cancer. The sample here was blood, taken from a patient who underwent chemoradiotherapy. The V gene is TRBV9 and the J gene is TRBJ1-6, and 9 junctional nucleotides match TRBD1. CDR3 region: CASSVASGTGNSPLHF. The nucleotide sequence is given as TGTGCCAGCAGCGTAGCTTCGGGGACAGGGAATTCACCCCTCCACTTT.